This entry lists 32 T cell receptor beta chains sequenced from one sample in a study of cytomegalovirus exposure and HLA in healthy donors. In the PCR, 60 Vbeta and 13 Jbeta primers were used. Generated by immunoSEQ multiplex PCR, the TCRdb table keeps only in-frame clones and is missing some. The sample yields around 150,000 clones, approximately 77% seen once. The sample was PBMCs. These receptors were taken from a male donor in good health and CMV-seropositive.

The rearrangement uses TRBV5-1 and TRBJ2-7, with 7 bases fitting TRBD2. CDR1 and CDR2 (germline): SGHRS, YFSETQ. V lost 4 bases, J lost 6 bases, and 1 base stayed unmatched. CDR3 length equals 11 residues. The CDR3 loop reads CASSGGGEQYF. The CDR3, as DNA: TGCGCCAGCAGCGGGGGGGGCGAGCAGTACTTC.

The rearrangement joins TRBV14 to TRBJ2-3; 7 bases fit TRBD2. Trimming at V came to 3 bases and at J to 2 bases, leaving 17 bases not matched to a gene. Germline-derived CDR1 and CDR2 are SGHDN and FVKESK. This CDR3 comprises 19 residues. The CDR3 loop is CASSHPHRAIAGFTDTQYF. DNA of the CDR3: TGTGCCAGCAGCCATCCCCATCGGGCAATAGCGGGCTTCACAGATACGCAGTATTTT. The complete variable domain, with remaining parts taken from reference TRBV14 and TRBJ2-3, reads EAGVTQFPSHSVIEKGQTVTLRCDPISGHDNLYWYRRVMGKEIKFLLHFVKESKQDESGMPNNRFLAERTGGTYSTLKVQPAELEDSGVYFCASSHPHRAIAGFTDTQYFGPGTRLTVL.

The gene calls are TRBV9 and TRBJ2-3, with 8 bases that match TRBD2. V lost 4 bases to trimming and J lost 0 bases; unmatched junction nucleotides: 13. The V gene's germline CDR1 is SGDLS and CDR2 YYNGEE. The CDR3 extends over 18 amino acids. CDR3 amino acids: CASSSRGAGALSTDTQYF. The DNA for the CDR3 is TGTGCCAGCAGCTCTCGGGGAGCGGGGGCCCTTAGCACAGATACGCAGTATTTT. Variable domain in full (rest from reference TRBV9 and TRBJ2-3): DSGVTQTPKHLITATGQRVTLRCSPRSGDLSVYWYQQSLDQGLQFLIQYYNGEERAKGNILERFSAQQFPDLHSELNLSSLELGDSALYFCASSSRGAGALSTDTQYFGPGTRLTVL.

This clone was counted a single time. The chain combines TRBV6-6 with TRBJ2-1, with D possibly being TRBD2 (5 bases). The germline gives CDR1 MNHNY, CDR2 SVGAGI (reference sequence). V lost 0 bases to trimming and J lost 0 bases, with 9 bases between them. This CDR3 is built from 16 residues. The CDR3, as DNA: TGTGCCAGCAGTTACTCGACTACAGACTCCTACAATGAGCAGTTCTTC. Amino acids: CASSYSTTDSYNEQFF.

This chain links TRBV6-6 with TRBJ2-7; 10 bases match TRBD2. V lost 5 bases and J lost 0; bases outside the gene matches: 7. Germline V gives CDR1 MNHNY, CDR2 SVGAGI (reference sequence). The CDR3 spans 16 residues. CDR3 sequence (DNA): TGTGCCAGCAGTAACCTCCTAGCGGGGGCCTCCTACGAGCAGTACTTC. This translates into CASSNLLAGASYEQYF.

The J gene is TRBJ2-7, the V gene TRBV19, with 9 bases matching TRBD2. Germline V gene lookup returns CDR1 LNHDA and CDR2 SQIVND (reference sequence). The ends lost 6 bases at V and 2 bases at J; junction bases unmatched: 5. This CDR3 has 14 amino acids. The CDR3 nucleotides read TGTGCCAGTAGCCAGGCTAGCGGGGCCTACGAGCAGTACTTC. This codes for CASSQASGAYEQYF.

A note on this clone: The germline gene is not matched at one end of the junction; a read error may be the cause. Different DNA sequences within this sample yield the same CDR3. The CDR3 DNA reads TGTGCCTGGACTCAGGGTTGGGGAACCTACGAGCAGTACTTT. This gives the protein CAWTQGWGTYEQYF. The V and J genes are TRBV30 and TRBJ2-7, with a tentative D call TRBD1 (5 bases). CDR1 and CDR2 from the germline V gene are GTSNPN and SVGIG (reference sequence). This CDR3 contains 14 residues.

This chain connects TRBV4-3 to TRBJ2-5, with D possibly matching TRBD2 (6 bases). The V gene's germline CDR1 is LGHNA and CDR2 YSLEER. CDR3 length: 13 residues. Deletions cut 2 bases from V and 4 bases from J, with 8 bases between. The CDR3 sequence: CASSQRGGETQYF. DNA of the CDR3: TGCGCCAGCAGCCAACGGGGAGGAGAGACCCAGTACTTC.

The CDR3, as DNA: TGTGCCAGCAGTTTAACTCTTGGACAGGGGAAGGTCTATGGCTACACCTTC. Translating gives CASSLTLGQGKVYGYTF. V usage is TRBV27 and J usage is TRBJ1-2; 9 nucleotides align to TRBD1. Germline-derived CDR1 and CDR2 are MNHEY and SMNVEV (reference sequence). The CDR3 extends over 17 amino acids. V lost 2 bases, J lost 4 bases, and 11 bases stayed unmatched.

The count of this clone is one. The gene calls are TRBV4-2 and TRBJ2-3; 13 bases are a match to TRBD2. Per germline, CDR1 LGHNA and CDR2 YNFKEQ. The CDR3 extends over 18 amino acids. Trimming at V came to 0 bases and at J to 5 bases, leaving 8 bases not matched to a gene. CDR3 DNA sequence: TGTGCCAGCAGCCAAGAAGGGAGACTAGCGGGGGGCCTAGATACGCAGTATTTT. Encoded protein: CASSQEGRLAGGLDTQYF.

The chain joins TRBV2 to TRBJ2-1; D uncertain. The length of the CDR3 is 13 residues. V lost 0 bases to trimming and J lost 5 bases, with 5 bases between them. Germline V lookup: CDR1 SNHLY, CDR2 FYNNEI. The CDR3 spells CASSEAEDNEQFF. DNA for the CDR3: TGTGCCAGCAGTGAAGCTGAGGACAATGAGCAGTTCTTC. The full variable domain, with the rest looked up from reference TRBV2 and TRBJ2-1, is EPEVTQTPSHQVTQMGQEVILRCVPISNHLYFYWYRQILGQKVEFLVSFYNNEISEKSEIFDDQFSVERPDGSNFTLKIRSTKLEDSAMYFCASSEAEDNEQFFGPGTRLTVL.

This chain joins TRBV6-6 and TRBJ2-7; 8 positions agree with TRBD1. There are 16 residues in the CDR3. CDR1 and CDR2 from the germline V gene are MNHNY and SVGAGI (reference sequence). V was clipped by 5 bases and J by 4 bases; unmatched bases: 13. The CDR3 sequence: CASSHVVLDREYEQYF. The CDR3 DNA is TGTGCCAGCAGTCACGTAGTACTGGACAGGGAGTACGAGCAGTACTTC.

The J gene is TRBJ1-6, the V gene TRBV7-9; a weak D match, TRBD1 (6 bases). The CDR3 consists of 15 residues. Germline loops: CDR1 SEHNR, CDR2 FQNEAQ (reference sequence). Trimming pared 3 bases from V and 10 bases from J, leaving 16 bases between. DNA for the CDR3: TGTGCCAGCAGCTTCGGGTCGGGGGGCCCATCACCCCTCCACTTT. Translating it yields CASSFGSGGPSPLHF.

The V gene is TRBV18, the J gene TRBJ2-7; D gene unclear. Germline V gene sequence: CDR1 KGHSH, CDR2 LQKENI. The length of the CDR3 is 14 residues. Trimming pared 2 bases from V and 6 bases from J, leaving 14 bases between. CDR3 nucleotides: TGTGCCAGCTCACCAGAATCCCTGTCGGTCGAGCAGTACTTC. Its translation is CASSPESLSVEQYF.

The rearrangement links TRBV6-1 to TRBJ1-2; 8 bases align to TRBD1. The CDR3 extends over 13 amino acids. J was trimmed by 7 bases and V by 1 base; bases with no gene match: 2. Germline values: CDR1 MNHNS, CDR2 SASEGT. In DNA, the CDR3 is TGTGCCAGCAGTGAAGACAGGGGGAGTGGCTACACCTTC. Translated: CASSEDRGSGYTF.

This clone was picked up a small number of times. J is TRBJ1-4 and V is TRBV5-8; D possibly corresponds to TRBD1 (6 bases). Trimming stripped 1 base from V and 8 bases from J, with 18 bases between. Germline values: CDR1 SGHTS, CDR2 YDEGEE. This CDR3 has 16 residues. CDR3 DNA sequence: TGTGCCAGCAGCTTGACAGGGACGGGCCTTGGGGAAAAACTGTTTTTT. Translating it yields CASSLTGTGLGEKLFF.

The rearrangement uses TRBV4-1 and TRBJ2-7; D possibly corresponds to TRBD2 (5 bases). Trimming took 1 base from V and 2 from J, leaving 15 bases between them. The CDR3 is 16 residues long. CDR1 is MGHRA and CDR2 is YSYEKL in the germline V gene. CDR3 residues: CASSQALGGGTYEQYF. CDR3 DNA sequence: TGCGCCAGCAGCCAAGCGTTAGGAGGAGGAACCTACGAGCAGTACTTC.

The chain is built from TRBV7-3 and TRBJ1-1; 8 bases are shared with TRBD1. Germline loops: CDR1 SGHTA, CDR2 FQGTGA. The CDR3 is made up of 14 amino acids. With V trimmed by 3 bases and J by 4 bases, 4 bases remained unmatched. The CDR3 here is CASSLNTGGTEAFF. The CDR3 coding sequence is TGTGCCAGCAGCTTGAATACAGGGGGCACTGAAGCTTTCTTT.

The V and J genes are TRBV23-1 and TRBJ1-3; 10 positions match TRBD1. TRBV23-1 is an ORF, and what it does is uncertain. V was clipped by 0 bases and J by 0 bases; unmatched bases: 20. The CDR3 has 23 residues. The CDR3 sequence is CASSQSSLRQGASSPNSGNTIYF. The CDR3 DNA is TGCGCCAGCAGTCAATCCTCCTTGAGACAGGGGGCTTCCTCACCCAACTCTGGAAACACCATATATTTT.

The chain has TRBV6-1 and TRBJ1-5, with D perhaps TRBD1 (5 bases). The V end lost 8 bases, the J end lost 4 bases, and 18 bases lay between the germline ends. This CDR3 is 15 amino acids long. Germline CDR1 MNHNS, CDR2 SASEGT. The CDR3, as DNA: TGTGCCAGCCGGGACTACATAACTCTGAATCAGCCCCAGCATTTT. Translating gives CASRDYITLNQPQHF.

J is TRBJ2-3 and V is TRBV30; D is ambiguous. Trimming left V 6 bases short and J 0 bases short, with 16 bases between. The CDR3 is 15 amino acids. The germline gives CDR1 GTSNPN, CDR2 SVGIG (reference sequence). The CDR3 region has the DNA TGTGCCTGTTCTTGCCGGAGACCCAGCACAGATACGCAGTATTTT. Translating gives CACSCRRPSTDTQYF.

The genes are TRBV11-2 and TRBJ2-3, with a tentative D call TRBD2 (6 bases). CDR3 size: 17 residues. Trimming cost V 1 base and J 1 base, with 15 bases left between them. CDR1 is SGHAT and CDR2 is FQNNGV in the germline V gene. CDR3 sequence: CASSLVTGSGGTDTQYF. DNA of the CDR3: TGTGCCAGCAGCTTAGTTACGGGGTCGGGGGGCACAGATACGCAGTATTTT. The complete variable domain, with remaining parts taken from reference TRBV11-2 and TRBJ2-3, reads EAGVAQSPRYKIIEKRQSVAFWCNPISGHATLYWYQQILGQGPKLLIQFQNNGVVDDSQLPKDRFSAERLKGVDSTLKIQPAKLEDSAVYLCASSLVTGSGGTDTQYFGPGTRLTVL.

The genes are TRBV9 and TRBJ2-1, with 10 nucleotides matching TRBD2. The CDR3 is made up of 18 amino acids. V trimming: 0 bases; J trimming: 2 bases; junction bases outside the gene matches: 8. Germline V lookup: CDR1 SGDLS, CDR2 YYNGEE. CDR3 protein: CASSVAASGGPTYNEQFF. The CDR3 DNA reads TGTGCCAGCAGCGTAGCGGCTAGCGGGGGACCTACCTACAATGAGCAGTTCTTC.

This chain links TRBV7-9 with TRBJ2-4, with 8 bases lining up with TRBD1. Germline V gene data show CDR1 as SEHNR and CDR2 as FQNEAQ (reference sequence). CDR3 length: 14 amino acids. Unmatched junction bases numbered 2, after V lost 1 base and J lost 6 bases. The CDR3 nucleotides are TGTGCCAGCAGCTTAGGACAGGGGTCAAACATTCAGTACTTC. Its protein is CASSLGQGSNIQYF.

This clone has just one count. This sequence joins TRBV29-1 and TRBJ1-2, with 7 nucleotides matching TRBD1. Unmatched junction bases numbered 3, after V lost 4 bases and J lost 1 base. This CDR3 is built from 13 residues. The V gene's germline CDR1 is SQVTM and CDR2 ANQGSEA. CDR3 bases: TGCAGCGTTGGTCAGGGGGGTAACTATGGCTACACCTTC. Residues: CSVGQGGNYGYTF.

DNA of the CDR3: TGCGCCAGCAGCCTTACTGCAGGGTTCGGTAACTATGGCTACACCTTC. It yields the protein CASSLTAGFGNYGYTF. The chain carries TRBV5-1 and TRBJ1-2, with a tentative D call TRBD1 (5 bases). This CDR3 is built from 16 residues. The germline gives CDR1 SGHRS, CDR2 YFSETQ. V was clipped by 4 bases and J by 1 base, with 17 bases between them. Filled out from reference TRBV5-1 and TRBJ1-2, the complete variable domain reads KAGVTQTPRYLIKTRGQQVTLSCSPISGHRSVSWYQQTPGQGLQFLFEYFSETQRNKGNFPGRFSGRQFSNSRSEMNVSTLELGDSALYLCASSLTAGFGNYGYTFGSGTRLTVV.

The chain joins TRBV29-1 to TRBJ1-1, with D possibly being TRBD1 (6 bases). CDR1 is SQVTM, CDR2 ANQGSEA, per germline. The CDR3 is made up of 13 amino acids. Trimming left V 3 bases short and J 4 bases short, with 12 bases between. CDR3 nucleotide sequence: TGCAGCGTTGATGGTCCCAGGGGCACTGAAGCTTTCTTT. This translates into CSVDGPRGTEAFF.

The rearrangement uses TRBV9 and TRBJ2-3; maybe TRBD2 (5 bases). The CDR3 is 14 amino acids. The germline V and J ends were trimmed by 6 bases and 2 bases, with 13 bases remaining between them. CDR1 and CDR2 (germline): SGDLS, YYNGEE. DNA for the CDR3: TGTGCCAGCAACGGTAATAGCGCCACAGATACGCAGTATTTT. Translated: CASNGNSATDTQYF.

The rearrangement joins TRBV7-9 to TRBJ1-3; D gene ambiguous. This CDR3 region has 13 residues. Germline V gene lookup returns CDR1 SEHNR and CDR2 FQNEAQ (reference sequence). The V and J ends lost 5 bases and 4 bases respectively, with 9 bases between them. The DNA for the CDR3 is TGTGCCAGCAGCCCCAACGGGGGAAACACCATATATTTT. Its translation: CASSPNGGNTIYF.

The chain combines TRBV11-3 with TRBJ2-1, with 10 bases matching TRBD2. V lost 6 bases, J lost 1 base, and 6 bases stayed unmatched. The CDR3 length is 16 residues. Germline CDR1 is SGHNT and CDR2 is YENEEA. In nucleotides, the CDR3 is TGTGCCAGCAGTTGGCTAGCGGGGGAATCCTACAATGAGCAGTTCTTC. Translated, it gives CASSWLAGESYNEQFF.

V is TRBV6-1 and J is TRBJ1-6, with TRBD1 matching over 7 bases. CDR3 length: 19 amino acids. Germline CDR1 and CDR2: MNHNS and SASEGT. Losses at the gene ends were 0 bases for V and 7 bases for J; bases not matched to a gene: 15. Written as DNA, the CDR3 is TGTGCCAGCAGTGAAGCCCCCGGTACCGGGACAGACTCAAATTCACCCCTCCACTTT. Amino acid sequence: CASSEAPGTGTDSNSPLHF.

In nucleotides, the CDR3 is TGTGCCAGCAGTGAAGACAGGGATACGCAGTATTTT. Amino acids: CASSEDRDTQYF. The rearrangement joins TRBV2 to TRBJ2-3; possible D gene TRBD1, 5 bases. Trimming cost V 1 base and J 6 bases, with 5 bases left between them. The germline V gene encodes CDR1 SNHLY and CDR2 FYNNEI. This CDR3 contains 12 residues.